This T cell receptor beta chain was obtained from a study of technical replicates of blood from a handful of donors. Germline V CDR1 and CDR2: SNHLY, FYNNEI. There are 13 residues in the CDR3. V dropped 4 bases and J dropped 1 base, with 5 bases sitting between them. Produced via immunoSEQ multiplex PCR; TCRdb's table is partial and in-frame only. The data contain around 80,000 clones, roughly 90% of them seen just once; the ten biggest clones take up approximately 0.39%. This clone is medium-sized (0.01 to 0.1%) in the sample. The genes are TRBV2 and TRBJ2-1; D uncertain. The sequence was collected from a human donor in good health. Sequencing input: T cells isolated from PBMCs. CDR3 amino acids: CASSVTSYNEQFF. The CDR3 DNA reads TGTGCCAGCAGTGTGACTTCCTACAATGAGCAGTTCTTC.